This TCR beta chain came from a study of T cell responses to AZD1222 COVID-19 vaccine. Some clones are missing from TCRdb's copy, which holds only in-frame ones; the method was immunoSEQ multiplex PCR. The sample lists tens of thousands of clones, 80% to 90% seen once, with 3.4% in the top ten. Per the germline V gene, CDR1 is SGHKS and CDR2 is YYEKEE (reference sequence). Trimming took off 3 bases at V and 2 bases at J, with 8 bases between the two ends. This CDR3 contains 13 residues. The sequencing here drew on peripheral blood, taken 28 days after the second AZD1222 dose. The chain links TRBV5-5 to TRBJ1-2; no definite D call. The TCR was taken from an adult who received the AZD1222 COVID-19 vaccine. The CDR3 spells CASSSAGNYGYTF. CDR3 bases: TGTGCCAGCAGCTCCGCCGGGAACTATGGCTACACCTTC. Combining the CDR3 with reference TRBV5-5 and TRBJ1-2 gives the whole variable domain DAGVTQSPTHLIKTRGQQVTLRCSPISGHKSVSWYQQVLGQGPQFIFQYYEKEERGRGNFPDRFSARQFPNYSSELNVNALLLGDSALYLCASSSAGNYGYTFGSGTRLTVV.